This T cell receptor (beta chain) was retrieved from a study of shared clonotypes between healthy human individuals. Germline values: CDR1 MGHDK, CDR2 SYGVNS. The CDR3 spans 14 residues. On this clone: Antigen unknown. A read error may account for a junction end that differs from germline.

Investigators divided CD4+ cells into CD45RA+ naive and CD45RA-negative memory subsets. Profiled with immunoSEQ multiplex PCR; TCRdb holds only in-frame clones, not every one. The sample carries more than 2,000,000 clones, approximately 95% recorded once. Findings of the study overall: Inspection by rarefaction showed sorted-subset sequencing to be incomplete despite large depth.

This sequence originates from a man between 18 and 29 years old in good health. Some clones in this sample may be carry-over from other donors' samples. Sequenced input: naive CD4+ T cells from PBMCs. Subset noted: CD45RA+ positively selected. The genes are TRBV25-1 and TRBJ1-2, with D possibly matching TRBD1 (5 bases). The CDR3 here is CASSDAGSNCGYTF. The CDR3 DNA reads TGTGCCAGCAGTGATGCAGGGTCTAACTGTGGCTACACCTTC.